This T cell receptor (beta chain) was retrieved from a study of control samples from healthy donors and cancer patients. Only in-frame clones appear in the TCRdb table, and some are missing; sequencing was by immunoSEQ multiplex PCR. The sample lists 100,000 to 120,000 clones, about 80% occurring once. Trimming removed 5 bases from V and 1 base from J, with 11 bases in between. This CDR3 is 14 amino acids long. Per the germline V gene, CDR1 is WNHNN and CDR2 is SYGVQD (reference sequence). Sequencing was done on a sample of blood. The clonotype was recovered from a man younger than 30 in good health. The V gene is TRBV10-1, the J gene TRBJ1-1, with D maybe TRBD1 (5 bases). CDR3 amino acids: CASSPGPSNTEAFF. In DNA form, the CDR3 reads TGCGCCAGCAGTCCGGGACCATCGAACACTGAAGCTTTCTTT.